The next 13 T cell receptor beta chains were all read from a single sample in a study of monozygotic twins with inflammatory bowel disease. Following a re-call of the 5' RACE reads, TCRdb has one entry per CDR3 protein and lacks DNA. This sample contains about 160,000 distinct CDR3 sequences. Sequenced sample: blood. These receptors were obtained from a human donor with ulcerative colitis or Crohn's disease, or a healthy co-twin of an affected twin (not recorded which).

This chain connects TRBV6-2 or TRBV6-3 to TRBJ2-2; lacking DNA, the TRBD2 call made by TCRdb goes unchecked. The CDR3 is 17 residues long. The germline V gene encodes CDR1 MNHEY and CDR2 SVGEGT. The CDR3 loop reads CASSPADSGSDTGELFF.

V is TRBV7-2 and J is TRBJ1-5. CDR3 length equals 13 residues. Germline CDR1 SGHTA, CDR2 FQGNSA. The CDR3 sequence is CASSSNSNQPQHF.

The rearrangement uses TRBV3-1 and TRBJ1-1. Per germline, CDR1 LGHDT and CDR2 YNNKEL (reference sequence). CDR3 length: 14 amino acids. CDR3 amino acids: CASSQAFPRREAFF.

This chain connects TRBV10-3 to TRBJ2-7; there is no DNA to check the TCRdb D call of TRBD1. The CDR3 loop spans 18 amino acids. Germline V gene data show CDR1 as ENHRY and CDR2 as SYGVKD. CDR3 sequence reads: CAISESVSLGTETYEQYF.

The chain carries TRBV12-5 and TRBJ2-4; there is no DNA to check the TCRdb D call of TRBD2. Germline V gives CDR1 LGHNT, CDR2 FRNRAP. The CDR3 length is 12 residues. CDR3 amino acids: CASGRDLNIQYF.

The CDR3 loop is CATSDLMGNEQFF. The chain recombines TRBV24-1 with TRBJ2-1. Germline CDR1 reads KGHDR; CDR2 reads SFDVKD. The CDR3 consists of 13 residues.

The CDR3 region is CASSLRLAGIYEQYF. J is TRBJ2-7 and V is TRBV7-9; TCRdb gives TRBD2 as the D gene, but with no DNA this cannot be confirmed. CDR1 SEHNR and CDR2 FQNEAQ come from the germline V gene (reference sequence). The CDR3 loop spans 15 amino acids.

The V and J genes are TRBV7-8 and TRBJ2-3; the TRBD1 assignment by TCRdb is unverifiable without DNA. The CDR3 is 15 residues long. In germline, CDR1 is SGHVS, CDR2 FQNEAQ. CDR3 sequence: CASSDRDRNTDTQYF. The full variable domain, completed using reference TRBV7-8 and TRBJ2-3, is GAGVSQSPRYKVAKRGQDVALRCDPISGHVSLFWYQQALGQGPEFLTYFQNEAQLDKSGLPSDRFFAERPEGSVSTLKIQRTQQEDSAVYLCASSDRDRNTDTQYFGPGTRLTVL.

This chain connects TRBV7-9 to TRBJ2-5; the D call from TCRdb, TRBD2, cannot be confirmed without DNA. Per the germline V gene, CDR1 is SEHNR and CDR2 is FQNEAQ (reference sequence). This CDR3 comprises 15 residues. The CDR3 reads CASSSTSGYQETQYF.

The chain joins TRBV7-3 to TRBJ2-1; TCRdb indicates TRBD1, and absent DNA this call remains unverified. In germline, CDR1 is SGHTA, CDR2 FQGTGA. The CDR3 runs 15 residues. CDR3: CASSRGGGGYNEQFF.

CDR3 sequence: CSARAGANNQPQHF. This rearrangement joins TRBV20-1 to TRBJ1-5; TCRdb selects TRBD1, and the lack of DNA leaves this call unchecked. Germline V gene sequence: CDR1 DFQATT, CDR2 SNEGSKA (reference sequence). The CDR3 runs to 14 residues.

J is TRBJ2-1 and V is TRBV19; no DNA is available, so the TRBD2 call from TCRdb remains unchecked. The CDR3 runs 12 residues. CDR1 LNHDA and CDR2 SQIVND come from the germline V gene (reference sequence). The CDR3: CACREGVGEQFF.

This rearrangement joins TRBV2 to TRBJ2-3; the TCRdb D gene call, TRBD1, has no DNA to confirm it. The V gene's germline CDR1 is SNHLY and CDR2 FYNNEI. The CDR3 runs 14 residues. The chain's CDR3 is CASGLTVRSDTQYF.